This passage covers 28 T cell receptor beta chains from one sample sequenced in a study of control samples from healthy donors and cancer patients (dated by TCRdb to the early 2020s). Preparation of the library involved the immunoSEQ multiplex PCR assay. TCRdb obtained this table from immuneACCESS and retained in-frame rearrangements with V and J assigned. These tables miss some clones; where compared with another copy, unresolved V genes account for less than half of the shortfall, and the remainder is unexplained. This sample is represented by about 250,000 clones; about four fifths of them were singletons. The top ten hold approximately 12% of the sample. The sample consisted of PBMCs. The receptors were sampled from an older woman with lung cancer.

The sample holds one count of this clone. The CDR3 region is CASSLGGDTHTMDTQYF. The CDR3 DNA is TGTGCCAGCAGCTTGGGGGGGGACACACACACAATGGATACGCAGTATTTT. The rearrangement uses TRBV5-4 and TRBJ2-3; D may match TRBD1 or TRBD2 (6 bases each). CDR3 length: 17 residues. V was cut by 0 bases and J by 6 bases, with 20 bases left in between. In germline, CDR1 is SGHNT, CDR2 YYREEE (reference sequence). Full variable domain (remainder filled in from reference TRBV5-4 and TRBJ2-3): ETGVTQSPTHLIKTRGQQVTLRCSSQSGHNTVSWYQQALGQGPQFIFQYYREEENGRGNFPPRFSGLQFPNYSSELNVNALELDDSALYLCASSLGGDTHTMDTQYFGPGTRLTVL.

In the case of this clone: At one end the junction does not follow the germline gene, possibly because of a read error. V gene TRBV4-1 combines with J gene TRBJ1-5, with TRBD1 matching 7 bases. The CDR3 covers 14 residues. Looked up from germline, CDR1 is MGHRA and CDR2 is YSYEKL. CDR3 coding DNA: TGCGCCAGCAGCCAAAACCGGGACAGCCGCTCGAGGGTTTTT. Its translation: CASSQNRDSRSRVF.

CDR3 coding DNA: TGTGCCAGCAGCTTACGCCGACAGAGCTCTGGGGCCAACGTCCTGACTTTC. It codes for CASSLRRQSSGANVLTF. This sequence joins TRBV7-2 and TRBJ2-6; a weak D match, TRBD1 (5 bases). CDR1 SGHTA and CDR2 FQGNSA come from the germline V gene. This CDR3 is 17 amino acids long. The V and J ends lost 2 bases and 0 bases respectively, with 11 bases between them.

The chain is built from TRBV7-9 and TRBJ2-3, with TRBD2 matching 7 bases. The germline gives CDR1 SEHNR, CDR2 FQNEAQ (reference sequence). The length of the CDR3 is 14 residues. Trimming removed 5 bases from V and 3 bases from J; junction bases left unmatched: 5. DNA of the CDR3: TGTGCCAGCAGCCGACGGGGGGAAACAGATACGCAGTATTTT. Translating gives CASSRRGETDTQYF.

The sample holds a few counts of this clone. The chain has TRBV10-1 and TRBJ2-5, with 7 bases lining up with TRBD2. Germline V gene data show CDR1 as WNHNN and CDR2 as SYGVQD (reference sequence). The trim removed 10 bases at V and 5 bases at J, leaving 13 bases unmatched. The CDR3 extends over 14 amino acids. The chain's CDR3 is CATSPQRGAETQYF. The CDR3 DNA is TGCGCCACCTCTCCCCAGCGGGGAGCGGAGACCCAGTACTTC.

This chain connects TRBV27 to TRBJ1-1; 8 bases map to TRBD1. The CDR3 is 12 amino acids. Germline CDR1 is MNHEY and CDR2 is SMNVEV (reference sequence). V was pared by 5 bases and J by 7 bases, with 3 bases of the junction left unmatched. This chain's CDR3 is CASSGTGGEAFF. CDR3 DNA: TGTGCCAGCAGTGGAACAGGGGGTGAAGCTTTCTTT.

V usage is TRBV5-1 and J usage is TRBJ2-3, with a weak D call TRBD2 (5 bases). Germline CDR1 reads SGHRS; CDR2 reads YFSETQ. V was shortened by 4 bases and J by 4 bases, with 10 bases between the two germline ends. This CDR3 is 13 amino acids long. CDR3 sequence reads: CASSAGGSDTQYF. The DNA for the CDR3 is TGCGCCAGCAGCGCCGGCGGGTCAGATACGCAGTATTTT.

The V gene is TRBV7-8, the J gene TRBJ2-2, with a possible D match to TRBD2 (5 bases). Germline-derived CDR1 and CDR2 are SGHVS and FQNEAQ. This CDR3 is 14 amino acids long. Trimming shortened V by 1 base and J by 6 bases, and 9 bases separated the two germline ends. The CDR3: CASSLVLEAGELFF. DNA for the CDR3: TGTGCCAGCAGCTTAGTTTTGGAGGCCGGGGAGCTGTTTTTT.

V usage is TRBV18 and J usage is TRBJ2-2; TRBD1 matches at 7 bases. J lost 1 base, V lost 4 bases, and 6 bases had no gene match. The CDR3 consists of 16 residues. Germline CDR1 KGHSH, CDR2 LQKENI. The CDR3 sequence is CASSQTGTENTGELFF. The CDR3 nucleotides read TGTGCCAGCTCACAAACCGGGACAGAGAACACCGGGGAGCTGTTTTTT. The full variable domain, in which reference TRBV18 and TRBJ2-2 provide the parts outside the CDR3, is NAGVMQNPRHLVRRRGQEARLRCSPMKGHSHVYWYRQLPEEGLKFMVYLQKENIIDESGMPKERFSAEFPKEGPSILRIQQVVRGDSAAYFCASSQTGTENTGELFFGEGSRLTVL.

The J gene is TRBJ2-5, the V gene TRBV5-4; D unclear. Germline-derived CDR1 and CDR2 are SGHNT and YYREEE (reference sequence). Trimming took off 4 bases at V and 5 bases at J, with 15 bases between the two ends. This CDR3 has 14 residues. The CDR3 spells CASSDPRSQETQYF. In DNA form, the CDR3 reads TGTGCCAGCAGCGACCCGCGGAGCCAGGAGACCCAGTACTTC.

The chain joins TRBV11-1 to TRBJ2-7; no clear D gene. V lost 3 bases and J 2 bases, leaving 8 bases between the germline ends. Germline V gene sequence: CDR1 SGHAT, CDR2 FQDESV (reference sequence). CDR3 length: 13 amino acids. The CDR3 bases are TGTGCCAGCAGCTTTCTGGCCGCCTACGAGCAGTACTTC. This gives the protein CASSFLAAYEQYF.

The chain has TRBV6-6 and TRBJ1-1, with D possibly being TRBD1 (5 bases). Germline V gene lookup returns CDR1 MNHNY and CDR2 SVGAGI (reference sequence). Trimming shortened V by 5 bases and J by 1 base, and 11 bases separated the two germline ends. This CDR3 is 14 amino acids long. CDR3 protein: CASSTGGGNTEAFF. CDR3 nucleotide sequence: TGTGCCAGCAGTACCGGGGGGGGGAACACTGAAGCTTTCTTT.

The CDR3 reads CASSLAVGQGHNEQFF. CDR3 coding DNA: TGTGCCAGCAGCTTAGCGGTGGGACAGGGGCACAATGAGCAGTTCTTC. V gene TRBV7-2 combines with J gene TRBJ2-1; 10 bases align to TRBD1. The CDR3 loop spans 16 amino acids. The germline gives CDR1 SGHTA, CDR2 FQGNSA. V was clipped by 0 bases and J by 5 bases; unmatched bases: 4.

On this clone: Within the sample, other DNA sequences also encode this same CDR3. The V gene is TRBV5-4, the J gene TRBJ2-1; 13 bases match TRBD2. The germline CDR1 and CDR2 sequences are SGHNT and YYREEE (reference sequence). V trimming: 4 bases; J trimming: 5 bases; junction bases outside the gene matches: 3. CDR3 length: 15 amino acids. In DNA form, the CDR3 reads TGTGCCAGCAGCCCCGGGACTAGCGGGAACAATGAGCAGTTCTTC. It is translated as CASSPGTSGNNEQFF.

The rearrangement joins TRBV7-2 to TRBJ2-1; tentatively, D is TRBD1 (6 bases). Germline CDR1 SGHTA, CDR2 FQGNSA. The CDR3 runs to 14 residues. The V and J ends lost 5 bases and 6 bases respectively, with 14 bases between them. The CDR3 loop is CASSPATGTNEQFF. CDR3 bases: TGTGCCAGCAGCCCCGCGACAGGCACCAATGAGCAGTTCTTC.

This clone was detected once. V gene TRBV10-1 combines with J gene TRBJ1-1; perhaps TRBD1 as D (6 bases). The germline V and J ends were trimmed by 6 bases and 2 bases, with 10 bases remaining between them. In germline, CDR1 is WNHNN, CDR2 SYGVQD (reference sequence). The CDR3 totals 13 residues. DNA for the CDR3: TGCGCCAGCAGAGAGGGGGGTAACACTGAAGCTTTCTTT. Amino acids: CASREGGNTEAFF.

V usage is TRBV19 and J usage is TRBJ2-3; TRBD2 might be the D (6 bases). Trimming left V 8 bases short and J 4 bases short, with 13 bases between. CDR3 length: 13 amino acids. Germline assignment: CDR1 LNHDA and CDR2 SQIVND (reference sequence). CDR3 amino acids: CASLAEVADTQYF. DNA of the CDR3: TGTGCCAGTTTAGCGGAGGTGGCAGATACGCAGTATTTT.

The chain employs TRBV5-5 and TRBJ2-7; 8 bases fit TRBD2. The CDR3 spans 17 residues. The germline V gene encodes CDR1 SGHKS and CDR2 YYEKEE (reference sequence). V shed 3 bases, J shed 9 bases, and the junction held 20 bases outside the gene matches. The CDR3 region has the DNA TGTGCCAGCAGCTCGGCGGGTGGCGGGGGGAATGCCGTCGGGCAGTACTTC. Its translation is CASSSAGGGGNAVGQYF.

The chain couples TRBV5-1 to TRBJ1-1; no clear D gene. Germline CDR1 SGHRS, CDR2 YFSETQ. V was cut by 1 base and J by 3 bases, with 4 bases left in between. This CDR3 is 12 amino acids long. CDR3 sequence: CASSLKDTEAFF. The CDR3 nucleotides are TGCGCCAGCAGCTTGAAGGACACTGAAGCTTTCTTT.

V gene TRBV29-1 combines with J gene TRBJ2-1, with D unclear. From germline, CDR1 is SQVTM and CDR2 ANQGSEA. Trimming stripped 4 bases from V and 7 bases from J, with 8 bases between. The CDR3 runs to 11 residues. The CDR3 DNA sequence: TGCAGCGTTGGCCTTCTGAATGAGCAGTTCTTC. It codes for CSVGLLNEQFF.

The rearrangement links TRBV2 to TRBJ1-5; D unclear. CDR3 length: 15 residues. Germline-derived CDR1 and CDR2 are SNHLY and FYNNEI. V gave up 3 bases and J gave up 0 bases, with 9 bases separating them. The CDR3 here is CASSDSENSNQPQHF. CDR3 nucleotide sequence: TGTGCCAGCAGTGACTCGGAGAATAGCAATCAGCCCCAGCATTTT. The whole variable domain, remainder taken from reference TRBV2 and TRBJ1-5, is EPEVTQTPSHQVTQMGQEVILRCVPISNHLYFYWYRQILGQKVEFLVSFYNNEISEKSEIFDDQFSVERPDGSNFTLKIRSTKLEDSAMYFCASSDSENSNQPQHFGDGTRLSIL.

The V call is TRBV3-1 (or the pseudogene TRBV3-2), the J call TRBJ1-2; D not certain. V lost 4 bases and J 5 bases, leaving 17 bases between the germline ends. Germline V gene lookup returns CDR1 LGHDT and CDR2 YNNKEL (reference sequence). The CDR3 loop spans 15 amino acids. In DNA form, the CDR3 reads TGTGCCAGCAGCCCTTCACTCGAGAAGCTATATGGCTACACCTTC. This gives the protein CASSPSLEKLYGYTF.

This clone has more than one count but fewer than ten. The V call is TRBV27, the J call TRBJ1-2, with 8 bases lining up with TRBD1. The CDR3 consists of 14 residues. Germline CDR1 and CDR2: MNHEY and SMNVEV (reference sequence). J was trimmed by 5 bases and V by 5 bases; bases with no gene match: 7. The DNA of the CDR3 is TGTGCCAGCAGTGCCACAGGGGGAGGATATGGCTACACCTTC. This translates into CASSATGGGYGYTF.

There are a few counts of this clone. The V and J genes are TRBV19 and TRBJ2-6; D possibly corresponds to TRBD1 (5 bases). V lost 7 bases and J lost 0, with 10 bases in between. The CDR3 contains 15 residues. Germline CDR1 and CDR2: LNHDA and SQIVND (reference sequence). In DNA, the CDR3 is TGTGCCAGTAAACAGGATCACTCTGGGGCCAACGTCCTGACTTTC. Translating it yields CASKQDHSGANVLTF.

CDR3 in amino acids: CASSLDRAHGYTF. CDR3 DNA: TGCGCCAGCAGCTTGGACAGGGCCCACGGCTACACCTTC. The chain joins TRBV5-1 to TRBJ1-2; D is perhaps TRBD1 (6 bases). The CDR3 extends over 13 amino acids. V gave up 0 bases and J gave up 8 bases, with 11 bases separating them. The germline CDR1 and CDR2 sequences are SGHRS and YFSETQ.

This clone showed up just once. This chain connects TRBV5-1 to TRBJ2-1, with D perhaps assigned TRBD1 or TRBD2 (5 bases each). V dropped 2 bases and J dropped 5 bases, with 8 bases sitting between them. CDR1 SGHRS and CDR2 YFSETQ come from the germline V gene. The CDR3 loop spans 13 amino acids. CDR3 amino acids: CASSFRDDNEQFF. CDR3 sequence (DNA): TGCGCCAGCAGCTTTAGGGACGACAATGAGCAGTTCTTC.

The chain is built from TRBV4-2 and TRBJ1-1; the D gene is possibly TRBD1 (5 bases). Trimming pared 4 bases from V and 1 base from J, leaving 13 bases between. This CDR3 is built from 15 residues. Germline CDR1 LGHNA, CDR2 YNFKEQ. Written as DNA, the CDR3 is TGTGCCAGCAGCCCGCACTCCCAGGGGAACACTGAAGCTTTCTTT. It yields the protein CASSPHSQGNTEAFF.

The chain joins TRBV5-1 to TRBJ2-1; D is ambiguous. Trimming left V 0 bases short and J 10 bases short, with 5 bases between. The CDR3 loop spans 11 amino acids. Germline V gives CDR1 SGHRS, CDR2 YFSETQ. The CDR3 region is CASSLGREQFF. The CDR3 DNA follows: TGCGCCAGCAGCTTGGGCCGCGAGCAGTTCTTC.